The entry below describes one T cell receptor (beta chain). The CDR3 contains 13 residues. These data originate in a study of monozygotic twins with inflammatory bowel disease. TCRdb re-analyzed the 5' RACE reads; it lists each CDR3 protein once, without DNA. The specimen's table records roughly 200,000 distinct CDR3 sequences. No T cells were sorted before total RNA was taken from whole blood. The V and J genes are TRBV12-3 or TRBV12-4 and TRBJ1-2. Input material: blood. The TCR comes from a human donor with ulcerative colitis or Crohn's disease, or a healthy co-twin of an affected twin (not recorded which). The CDR3 here is CASSLDRPYGYTF.